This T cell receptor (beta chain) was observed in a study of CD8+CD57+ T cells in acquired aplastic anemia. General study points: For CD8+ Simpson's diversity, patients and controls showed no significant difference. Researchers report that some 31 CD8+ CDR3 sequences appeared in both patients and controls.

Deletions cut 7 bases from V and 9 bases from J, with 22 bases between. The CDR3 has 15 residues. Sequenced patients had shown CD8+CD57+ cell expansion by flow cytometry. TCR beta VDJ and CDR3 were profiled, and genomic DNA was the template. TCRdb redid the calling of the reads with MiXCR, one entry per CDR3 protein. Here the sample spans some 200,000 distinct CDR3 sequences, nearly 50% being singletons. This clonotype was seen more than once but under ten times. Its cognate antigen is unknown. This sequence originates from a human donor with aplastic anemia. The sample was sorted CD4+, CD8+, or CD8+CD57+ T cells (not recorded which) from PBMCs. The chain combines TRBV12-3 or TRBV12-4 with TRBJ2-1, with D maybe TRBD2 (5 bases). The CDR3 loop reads CASKYRRTGIGEQFF. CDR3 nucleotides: TGTGCCAGCAAATATCGTCGGACTGGTATTGGTGAGCAGTTCTTC.